The 4 T cell receptor beta chains below all came from one sample that was sequenced in a study of blood T cell repertoires in COVID-19. TCRdb's copy holds only in-frame clones and misses some; the assay was immunoSEQ multiplex PCR. The table records hundreds of thousands of clones, 85% to 90% of them present only once. The sequenced sample consisted of PBMCs or T cells enriched from blood (not recorded which). The receptors shown here come from a man aged 30-40 years who had recovered from COVID-19.

The chain combines TRBV10-1 with TRBJ2-1; TRBD1 matches 9 bases. The CDR3 has 15 residues. With V trimmed by 4 bases and J by 8 bases, 9 bases remained unmatched. Looked up from germline, CDR1 is WNHNN and CDR2 is SYGVQD (reference sequence). The DNA of the CDR3 is TGCGCCAGCAGTGGACGACAGGGGGTAAGGGATGAGCAGTTCTTC. Protein: CASSGRQGVRDEQFF.

V is TRBV5-1 and J is TRBJ2-1, with D possibly matching TRBD2 (5 bases). The germline V gene has CDR1 SGHRS and CDR2 YFSETQ. Trimming left V 0 bases short and J 6 bases short, with 10 bases between. This CDR3 spans 14 amino acids. This chain's CDR3 is CASSLAPSINEQFF. Written as DNA, the CDR3 is TGCGCCAGCAGCTTGGCCCCTAGCATCAATGAGCAGTTCTTC.

CDR3 region: CASRNSGNSPLHF. In DNA, the CDR3 is TGTGCCAGCAGGAACAGTGGAAATTCACCCCTCCACTTT. The chain recombines TRBV6-5 with TRBJ1-6; D uncertain. This CDR3 is built from 13 residues. Germline V lookup: CDR1 MNHEY, CDR2 SVGAGI. V lost 6 bases and J 7 bases, leaving 10 bases between the germline ends.

The CDR3 coding sequence is TGCAGCGTTGAACTGGCAAGTCGCACCGGGGAGCTGTTTTTT. Translation gives CSVELASRTGELFF. The genes are TRBV29-1 and TRBJ2-2; D unclear. Germline loops: CDR1 SQVTM, CDR2 ANQGSEA. This CDR3 contains 14 residues. Trimming stripped 2 bases from V and 4 bases from J, with 11 bases between.